Below are 18 T cell receptor beta chains sequenced from a single sample in a study of spatial heterogeneity in lung cancer. Time point denoted: blood at routine non-recurrence follow-up after resection. TCRdb processed the 5' RACE reads anew with MiXCR; each CDR3 protein has one entry. The repertoire has over 40,000 distinct CDR3 sequences, around 11% of them found once; the top ten carry roughly 32%. The sample in question was PBMCs, obtained at follow-up. Receptor source: a male donor with early-stage non-small cell lung cancer.

V and J are TRBV6-6 and TRBJ2-7; TRBD1 is a possible D gene (5 bases). In germline, CDR1 is MNHNY, CDR2 SVGAGI (reference sequence). The CDR3 contains 17 residues. Trimming shortened V by 2 bases and J by 5 bases, and 22 bases separated the two germline ends. This CDR3 is CASSYGLGADLPDEQYF. The CDR3 DNA reads TGTGCCAGCAGTTACGGTTTAGGGGCGGATTTACCGGACGAGCAGTACTTC.

The J gene is TRBJ2-3, the V gene TRBV20-1; D remains ambiguous. Trimming removed 1 base from V and 5 bases from J, with 4 bases in between. CDR1 is DFQATT, CDR2 SNEGSKA, per germline (reference sequence). This CDR3 is 11 amino acids long. Here the CDR3 DNA reads TGCAGTGCTAGAGGGCGAGATACGCAGTATTTT. It translates to CSARGRDTQYF.

J is TRBJ1-2 and V is TRBV12-3 or TRBV12-4; D uncertain. The CDR3 runs to 13 residues. V lost 4 bases to trimming and J lost 4 bases, with 10 bases between them. The CDR3 loop reads CASSYLNPYGYTF. DNA for the CDR3: TGTGCCAGCAGTTATTTAAATCCCTATGGCTACACCTTC.

The chain has TRBV9 and TRBJ1-6, with D tentatively TRBD1 (6 bases). There are 15 residues in the CDR3. CDR1 SGDLS and CDR2 YYNGEE come from the germline V gene. Trimming took 4 bases from V and 9 from J, leaving 17 bases between them. CDR3 residues: CASSLAGTSPSPLHF. DNA of the CDR3: TGTGCCAGCAGCTTAGCCGGGACATCGCCTTCACCCCTCCACTTT.

The chain is built from TRBV29-1 and TRBJ1-2; TRBD1 might be the D (6 bases). This CDR3 region has 13 residues. Germline V gene sequence: CDR1 SQVTM, CDR2 ANQGSEA. Trimming left V 6 bases short and J 5 bases short, with 16 bases between. The CDR3, as DNA: TGCAGCGTCACCCAGACAGGAAGTTATGGCTACACCTTC. This codes for CSVTQTGSYGYTF.

In its sample, this clonotype was seen a few times. The chain is built from TRBV6-2 or TRBV6-3 and TRBJ2-7; D is uncertain. In germline, CDR1 is MNHEY, CDR2 SVGEGT. There are 15 residues in the CDR3. Trimming took 0 bases from V and 3 from J, leaving 12 bases between them. The CDR3 coding sequence is TGTGCCAGCAGTTACTCGAAAGTCCAGTTCTACGAGCAGTACTTC. As protein: CASSYSKVQFYEQYF.

This clonotype has ten or more counts. This sequence joins TRBV7-2 and TRBJ2-7, with 7 bases identical to TRBD2. With V trimmed by 5 bases and J by 0 bases, 10 bases remained unmatched. Germline CDR1 and CDR2: SGHTA and FQGNSA. CDR3 length: 16 amino acids. In nucleotides, the CDR3 is TGTGCCAGCAGCCCATGGGCTCAGCGGGGCTCCTACGAGCAGTACTTC. Translated: CASSPWAQRGSYEQYF.

This clonotype was observed a few times. This sequence joins TRBV18 and TRBJ2-7, with D possibly being TRBD1 or TRBD2 (5 bases each). CDR1 and CDR2 from the germline V gene are KGHSH and LQKENI. This CDR3 is built from 15 residues. Trimming cost V 0 bases and J 0 bases, with 9 bases left between them. CDR3 sequence: CASSPPGRPSYEQYF. CDR3 sequence (DNA): TGTGCCAGCTCACCACCGGGACGCCCCTCCTACGAGCAGTACTTC.

The chain couples TRBV12-3 or TRBV12-4 to TRBJ2-3; no reliable D call. The V and J ends lost 2 bases and 0 bases respectively, with 6 bases between them. CDR3 length equals 14 residues. CDR3 sequence: CASSLLPSTDTQYF. In DNA form, the CDR3 reads TGTGCCAGCAGTTTACTGCCTAGCACAGATACGCAGTATTTT.

This clonotype was observed at least ten times. The chain joins TRBV29-1 to TRBJ1-1; D is ambiguous. Deletions cut 7 bases from V and 0 bases from J, with 9 bases between. The germline V gene encodes CDR1 SQVTM and CDR2 ANQGSEA. The CDR3 loop spans 12 amino acids. CDR3 sequence: CSAGRMNTEAFF. The CDR3 nucleotides are TGCAGCGCTGGACGGATGAACACTGAAGCTTTCTTT.

At least ten counts were recorded for this clonotype. The genes are TRBV7-6 and TRBJ1-1, with TRBD1 as a possible D gene (5 bases). Trimming took off 3 bases at V and 0 bases at J, with 14 bases between the two ends. Germline-derived CDR1 and CDR2 are SGHVS and FNYEAQ. The CDR3 sequence is 16 residues long. The CDR3 is CASSLGPPLMNTEAFF. The CDR3 DNA reads TGTGCCAGCAGCTTGGGACCCCCATTGATGAACACTGAAGCTTTCTTT.

This clonotype came up a few times. CDR3 residues: CASSLQLRNPPGETQYF. For the CDR3, the DNA is TGTGCCAGCAGCTTGCAGCTCAGGAATCCTCCGGGAGAGACCCAGTACTTC. The chain combines TRBV5-5 with TRBJ2-5; no firm D call. The germline V and J ends were trimmed by 1 base and 4 bases, with 20 bases remaining between them. CDR3 size: 17 residues. Germline V gives CDR1 SGHKS, CDR2 YYEKEE (reference sequence).

This clonotype was observed a handful of times. V is TRBV27 and J is TRBJ2-1, with 8 bases aligning to TRBD2. Looked up from germline, CDR1 is MNHEY and CDR2 is SMNVEV (reference sequence). The ends lost 5 bases at V and 0 bases at J; junction bases unmatched: 9. The CDR3 has 17 residues. The CDR3 reads CASSPLAGRSSYNEQFF. For the CDR3, the DNA is TGTGCCAGCAGTCCCCTAGCGGGCCGTAGCTCCTACAATGAGCAGTTCTTC.

In the case of this clonotype: A much larger clonotype is one base distant, so this may be a read error. This rearrangement joins TRBV5-6 to TRBJ1-5; 7 bases fit TRBD1. Looked up from germline, CDR1 is SGHDT and CDR2 is YYEEEE. CDR3 length: 16 residues. Here the CDR3 DNA reads TGTGCCAGCAACTTGAACAGGGGTAGGAGCAATCAGCCCCAGCATTTT. Translating gives CASNLNRGRSNQPQHF.

The table lists this clonotype with a few counts. The chain links TRBV5-8 to TRBJ2-7; D is possibly TRBD2 (6 bases). CDR1 SGHTS and CDR2 YDEGEE come from the germline V gene. V was shortened by 5 bases and J by 3 bases, with 12 bases between the two germline ends. The length of the CDR3 is 13 residues. CDR3 coding DNA: TGTGCCAGCAGTTGGCTCGGGGGCTACGAGCAGTACTTC. Translated: CASSWLGGYEQYF. Full variable domain (outside the CDR3, taken from reference TRBV5-8 and TRBJ2-7): EAGVTQSPTHLIKTRGQQATLRCSPISGHTSVYWYQQALGLGLQFLLWYDEGEERNRGNFPPRFSGRQFPNYSSELNVNALELEDSALYLCASSWLGGYEQYFGPGTRLTVT.

This clonotype was counted at least ten times. The V gene is TRBV24-1, the J gene TRBJ2-7; D assignment may be TRBD1 or TRBD2 (5 bases each). This CDR3 has 14 residues. Trimming removed 4 bases from V and 5 bases from J, with 14 bases in between. Germline V gene lookup returns CDR1 KGHDR and CDR2 SFDVKD. CDR3 in DNA: TGTGCCACCAGTGACGGGGCAGTGCCTCACGAGCAGTACTTC. It is translated as CATSDGAVPHEQYF.

This chain connects TRBV5-4 to TRBJ2-7; D may match TRBD1 or TRBD2 (5 bases each). The CDR3 consists of 14 residues. Germline CDR1 reads SGHNT; CDR2 reads YYREEE (reference sequence). Trimming removed 3 bases at V and 11 bases at J, with 21 bases between. The CDR3 DNA sequence: TGTGCCAGCAGCTCCCATACTGACAGACCAGCGGAGTACTTC. The encoded protein is CASSSHTDRPAEYF.

This clonotype has a count of ten or more. The CDR3 region is CSASLSGQGARRYGYTF. Written as DNA, the CDR3 is TGCAGTGCTAGCCTGTCGGGACAGGGGGCCAGGCGCTATGGCTACACCTTC. The chain is built from TRBV20-1 and TRBJ1-2, with TRBD1 matching 12 bases. From germline, CDR1 is DFQATT and CDR2 SNEGSKA (reference sequence). With V trimmed by 3 bases and J by 4 bases, 12 bases remained unmatched. The CDR3 has 17 residues.